This entry concerns a single TCR beta chain. Its antigen is unknown. The length of the CDR3 is 16 residues. Germline assignment: CDR1 SGHRS and CDR2 YFSETQ. V was trimmed by 0 bases and J by 4 bases, leaving 17 bases between them. Patients aged 18 to 65 had newly diagnosed hyperthyroidism lasting under 2 months. Reasons for excluding patients were uncontrolled infection, other autoimmune disease, pregnancy or lactation. There were TCR beta CDR3 regions amplified from RNA transcripts. The study used the HTBI primer set for a first-round RT-PCR of the TCR CDR3. TCRdb re-analysed the multiplex PCR reads in MiXCR, keeping a single row per CDR3 protein. The profile shows about 380,000 distinct CDR3 sequences, roughly 13% of them singletons. This entry belongs to a study of T cells in Graves' hyperthyroidism and ophthalmopathy. In the study overall: Peripheral blood was secured at the point of initial diagnosis, before any treatment.

Broader study findings: Most thyroid-expanded clonotypes above 0.001 were also found in blood.

This clonotype originated in a young man with Graves' hyperthyroidism that later progressed to Graves' ophthalmopathy. J is TRBJ2-7 and V is TRBV5-1; TRBD2 is a possible D gene (6 bases). Material: blood. The DNA for the CDR3 is TGCGCCAGCAGCTTGGGACCCCGGGACGGGAGATACGAGCAGTACTTC. Translated: CASSLGPRDGRYEQYF. Filled out from reference TRBV5-1 and TRBJ2-7, the complete variable domain reads KAGVTQTPRYLIKTRGQQVTLSCSPISGHRSVSWYQQTPGQGLQFLFEYFSETQRNKGNFPGRFSGRQFSNSRSEMNVSTLELGDSALYLCASSLGPRDGRYEQYFGPGTRLTVT.